This T cell receptor (beta chain) came from a study of cytomegalovirus exposure and HLA in healthy donors. Study-level background: HLA-typed donors were the source of roughly 80 million unique TCRs held in an early data release.

PCR involved 60 Vbeta and 13 Jbeta primers. Assay: immunoSEQ multiplex PCR; the TCRdb copy retains only in-frame clones and omits some. The sample gives about 210,000 clones, almost 80% of which show up once; 1.5% to 2% is in the top ten. Whole-study findings and limits: The productive fraction for most TCR beta V segments was about 87% or about 30% in an earlier analysis. The likely explanation for a cluster of highly shared sequence variants was sequencing artifact. As a later analysis showed, a missense DCLRE1C variant was linked to trimming of TCR beta V- and J-genes.

Concerning this clone itself: What it recognizes is unknown.

Input material: PBMCs. The TCR sequence derives from a male donor in good health and CMV-seronegative.

CDR3 sequence (DNA): TGCGCCAGCAGCTTGGAAGTTAGCGGGACATCACACGAGCAGTACTTC. It encodes CASSLEVSGTSHEQYF. This rearrangement joins TRBV5-1 to TRBJ2-7; TRBD2 agrees at 8 bases. The CDR3 covers 16 residues. V shed 0 bases and J 5 bases; nucleotides not matched to a gene: 10. Germline assignment: CDR1 SGHRS and CDR2 YFSETQ.